The 21 T cell receptor beta chains reported below all come from one sample, sequenced in a study of STAT5B mutations in CD4+ large granular lymphocyte leukemia. Clones were read by immunoSEQ multiplex PCR, and TCRdb kept only the in-frame ones, dropping some. The profile shows about 45,000 clones, 80% to 90% of them singletons. What was sequenced was CD4+ T cells from blood buffy coats. The receptor set was obtained from a human donor in good health.

The chain recombines TRBV18 with TRBJ1-4, with TRBD1 matching 10 bases. The CDR3 totals 15 residues. V was clipped by 2 bases and J by 5 bases; unmatched bases: 2. Germline V gene lookup returns CDR1 KGHSH and CDR2 LQKENI. CDR3 sequence: CASSPLGQGNEKLFF. As DNA, the CDR3 is TGTGCCAGCTCACCATTGGGACAGGGGAATGAAAAACTGTTTTTT.

The V call is TRBV6-5, the J call TRBJ2-5, with 7 bases fitting TRBD1. Per germline, CDR1 MNHEY and CDR2 SVGAGI. The junction had 3 bases not matched to a gene; V was cut back by 6 bases and J by 2 bases. CDR3 length equals 13 residues. Written as DNA, the CDR3 is TGTGCCAGCAGCTGGACAGGACAAGAGACCCAGTACTTC. Its protein product is CASSWTGQETQYF.

This clone appeared a few times. V is TRBV11-2 and J is TRBJ2-2; 7 bases fit TRBD1. The germline V gene encodes CDR1 SGHAT and CDR2 FQNNGV. The CDR3 has 19 residues. J gave up 2 bases and V 0 bases, and 12 bases lay outside the gene matches. For the CDR3, the DNA is TGTGCCAGCAGCTTAGAGCTACCCTGGGACAGCCGCAACACCGGGGAGCTGTTTTTT. Protein sequence: CASSLELPWDSRNTGELFF.

This chain uses TRBV5-1 with TRBJ2-2; tentatively, D is TRBD2 (6 bases). Germline lookup yields CDR1 SGHRS and CDR2 YFSETQ. This CDR3 has 16 residues. Between the trimmed V and J ends, which lost 2 bases and 6 bases, there was a span of 17 bases. CDR3 bases: TGCGCCAGCAGCTTCGTTTCCGGGAGTAAGTCCGGGGAGCTGTTTTTT. It encodes CASSFVSGSKSGELFF. Filled out from reference TRBV5-1 and TRBJ2-2, the complete variable domain reads KAGVTQTPRYLIKTRGQQVTLSCSPISGHRSVSWYQQTPGQGLQFLFEYFSETQRNKGNFPGRFSGRQFSNSRSEMNVSTLELGDSALYLCASSFVSGSKSGELFFGEGSRLTVL.

J is TRBJ2-1 and V is TRBV5-4; TRBD2 agrees at 7 bases. This CDR3 spans 15 amino acids. The V gene end was trimmed by 4 bases and the J gene end by 4 bases; junction bases not matched to a gene: 8. Germline V gene lookup returns CDR1 SGHNT and CDR2 YYREEE (reference sequence). The CDR3 protein is CASSRVSSGYNEQFF. The CDR3 DNA follows: TGTGCCAGCAGCCGCGTATCTAGCGGATACAATGAGCAGTTCTTC.

This clone was recorded once. The chain is built from TRBV5-1 and TRBJ2-3, with TRBD2 matching over 8 bases. Looked up from germline, CDR1 is SGHRS and CDR2 is YFSETQ. The J segment lost 0 bases and the V segment lost 4 bases, leaving 4 bases of the junction unmatched. The CDR3 consists of 15 residues. CDR3 amino acids: CASSMTSESTDTQYF. In nucleotides, the CDR3 is TGCGCCAGCAGCATGACTAGCGAGAGCACAGATACGCAGTATTTT.

The rearrangement links TRBV6-1 to TRBJ2-1; D possibly corresponds to TRBD2 (5 bases). Germline V gene lookup returns CDR1 MNHNS and CDR2 SASEGT. The CDR3 runs 13 residues. V was cut by 7 bases and J by 3 bases, with 10 bases left in between. In DNA form, the CDR3 reads TGTGCCAGCAAGTACGGGAACTACAATGAGCAGTTCTTC. Encoded protein: CASKYGNYNEQFF.

Only one count was recorded for this clone. The CDR3 spells CSALEAGRRGYTF. The CDR3 DNA reads as TGCAGCGCCCTCGAGGCGGGGCGACGTGGCTACACCTTC. The chain has TRBV29-1 and TRBJ1-2; tentative D call: TRBD1 (5 bases). V was cut by 7 bases and J by 7 bases, with 19 bases left in between. CDR1 and CDR2 from the germline V gene are SQVTM and ANQGSEA. This CDR3 is 13 amino acids long.

The chain employs TRBV18 and TRBJ2-7; 9 bases map to TRBD1. The CDR3 contains 14 residues. V was pared by 6 bases and J by 2 bases, with 5 bases of the junction left unmatched. Germline V gene lookup returns CDR1 KGHSH and CDR2 LQKENI. As DNA, the CDR3 is TGTGCCAGCTCGCTCCGACAGGGGGCCTACGAGCAGTACTTC. Encoded protein: CASSLRQGAYEQYF.

This sequence joins TRBV2 and TRBJ2-2; D is perhaps TRBD1 (5 bases). V lost 9 bases and J 0 bases, leaving 8 bases between the germline ends. The CDR3 loop spans 13 amino acids. Germline loops: CDR1 SNHLY, CDR2 FYNNEI. Here the CDR3 DNA reads TGTGCCAGTACAGGTTCGAACACCGGGGAGCTGTTTTTT. It is translated as CASTGSNTGELFF.

The DNA for the CDR3 is TGCAGCGTTGACAGGGGGGGCTACACCTTC. This gives the protein CSVDRGGYTF. The gene calls are TRBV29-1 and TRBJ1-2; TRBD1 matches 7 bases. The CDR3 runs 10 residues. Germline loops: CDR1 SQVTM, CDR2 ANQGSEA. V was pared by 3 bases and J by 8 bases, with 0 bases of the junction left unmatched.

The chain uses TRBV27 and TRBJ1-6; TRBD1 agrees at 7 bases. The V gene end was trimmed by 8 bases and the J gene end by 8 bases; junction bases not matched to a gene: 9. The CDR3 covers 14 residues. The germline V gene has CDR1 MNHEY and CDR2 SMNVEV (reference sequence). DNA for the CDR3: TGTGCCAGCGGATACAGGGGCGCGGATTCACCCCTCCACTTT. It is translated as CASGYRGADSPLHF.

This clone has a handful of counts. V is TRBV19 and J is TRBJ2-4; D may be TRBD2 (6 bases). Germline V gene data show CDR1 as LNHDA and CDR2 as SQIVND (reference sequence). The length of the CDR3 is 16 residues. V was shortened by 0 bases and J by 1 base, with 10 bases between the two germline ends. The CDR3 region is CASSIDLGRAKNIQYF. In DNA, the CDR3 is TGTGCCAGTAGTATAGATCTGGGGAGGGCCAAAAACATTCAGTACTTC.

The CDR3 DNA sequence: TGTGCCACCGGGCGTAGGGACCAATCTGGAGAGCAGTACTTC. It encodes CATGRRDQSGEQYF. The rearrangement links TRBV10-3 to TRBJ2-7; D is possibly TRBD1 or TRBD2 (5 bases each). Trimming pared 10 bases from V and 7 bases from J, leaving 23 bases between. There are 14 residues in the CDR3. Germline lookup yields CDR1 ENHRY and CDR2 SYGVKD.

The chain employs TRBV5-1 and TRBJ2-1, with D unresolved. In germline, CDR1 is SGHRS, CDR2 YFSETQ. V was shortened by 4 bases and J by 7 bases, with 15 bases between the two germline ends. CDR3 length: 14 amino acids. The CDR3: CASSPGPNGNEQFF. In DNA, the CDR3 is TGCGCCAGCAGCCCCGGGCCGAATGGGAATGAGCAGTTCTTC.

The chain has TRBV5-8 and TRBJ1-2; D might be TRBD1 (6 bases). This CDR3 region has 14 residues. Germline V CDR1 and CDR2: SGHTS, YDEGEE. Trimming removed 0 bases at V and 2 bases at J, with 8 bases between. The CDR3 reads CASSLGQGNYGYTF. For the CDR3, the DNA is TGTGCCAGCAGCTTGGGGCAGGGGAACTATGGCTACACCTTC.

In DNA form, the CDR3 reads TGTGCCAGCAGTTACTCGTACTCCGGGGGGCACACTGAAGCTTTCTTT. This gives the protein CASSYSYSGGHTEAFF. The chain has TRBV6-5 and TRBJ1-1; D may be TRBD1 (6 bases). CDR1 MNHEY and CDR2 SVGAGI come from the germline V gene. V was clipped by 0 bases and J by 3 bases, with 14 bases between them. The CDR3 totals 16 residues.

The V gene is TRBV30, the J gene TRBJ2-2, with 12 bases lining up with TRBD1. Per germline, CDR1 GTSNPN and CDR2 SVGIG (reference sequence). This CDR3 has 14 residues. V was clipped by 3 bases and J by 7 bases; unmatched bases: 3. The CDR3 protein is CAWRGQGASGELFF. The DNA of the CDR3 is TGTGCCTGGAGGGGACAGGGGGCGAGCGGGGAGCTGTTTTTT.

This chain joins TRBV20-1 and TRBJ1-1; D remains ambiguous. Germline CDR1 DFQATT, CDR2 SNEGSKA (reference sequence). There are 11 residues in the CDR3. V was cut by 4 bases and J by 7 bases, with 10 bases left in between. CDR3 region: CSATEKIEAFF. CDR3 in DNA: TGCAGTGCTACGGAGAAGATTGAAGCTTTCTTT.

This clone was seen only once. The chain carries TRBV27 and TRBJ2-7; D perhaps matches TRBD1 (6 bases). Germline V gene sequence: CDR1 MNHEY, CDR2 SMNVEV (reference sequence). V lost 2 bases to trimming and J lost 2 bases, with 10 bases between them. This CDR3 has 14 amino acids. Written as DNA, the CDR3 is TGTGCCAGCAGTTTAACAGGACAGACCTACGAGCAGTACTTC. Its translation: CASSLTGQTYEQYF.

The V and J genes are TRBV7-2 and TRBJ2-3; 9 bases are shared with TRBD2. The CDR3 totals 18 residues. The germline V gene has CDR1 SGHTA and CDR2 FQGNSA. With 7 bases clipped from V and 4 bases from J, the junction kept 18 bases outside the gene matches. DNA of the CDR3: TGTGCCAGCATCAATCCTGGGCTAGCGGGACCTTGGGCAGATACGCAGTATTTT. Translated, it gives CASINPGLAGPWADTQYF.